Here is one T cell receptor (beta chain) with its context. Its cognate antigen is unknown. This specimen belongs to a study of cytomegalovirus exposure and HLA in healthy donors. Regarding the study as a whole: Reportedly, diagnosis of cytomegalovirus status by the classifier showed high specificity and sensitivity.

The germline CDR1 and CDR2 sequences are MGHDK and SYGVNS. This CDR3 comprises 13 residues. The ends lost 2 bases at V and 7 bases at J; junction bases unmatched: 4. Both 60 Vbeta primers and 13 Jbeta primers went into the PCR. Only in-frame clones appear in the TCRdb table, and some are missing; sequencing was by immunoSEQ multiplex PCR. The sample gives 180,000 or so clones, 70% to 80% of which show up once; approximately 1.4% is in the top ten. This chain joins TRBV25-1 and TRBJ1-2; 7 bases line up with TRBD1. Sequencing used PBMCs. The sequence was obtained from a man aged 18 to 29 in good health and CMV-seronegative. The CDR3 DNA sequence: TGTGCCAGCAGTGAAGACAGGGATTTTGGCTACACCTTC. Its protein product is CASSEDRDFGYTF.